This T cell receptor beta chain appears in the sequencing data of a study of blood T cells in healthy people across ages. The study drew donors from healthy Caucasian individuals in Russia aged about 6 to 90. Whole-study results and caveats: Bulk PBMC profiling left naive and antigen-experienced comparisons inconclusive.

The length of the CDR3 is 15 residues. Germline CDR1 MNHEY, CDR2 SVGAGI. Trimming removed 0 bases from V and 9 bases from J; junction bases left unmatched: 4. As to this clonotype: Its matching antigen is unknown.

With a J-beta primer mix and a sample-barcoded 5' primer, a second PCR ran about 6 to 11 cycles. Each cDNA molecule was tagged by a template-switch adaptor with 12 random nucleotides. TCRdb called the 5' RACE reads again in MiXCR, with one record for every CDR3 protein. The sample yields more than 700,000 distinct CDR3 sequences, about 55% seen once. This sequence originates from a man older than 75 in good health. The chain links TRBV6-5 to TRBJ2-1; 11 bases fit TRBD2. Sequenced input: blood. The CDR3 region is CASSYSLAGVSEQFF. The CDR3 DNA sequence: TGTGCCAGCAGTTACTCACTAGCGGGAGTGAGTGAGCAGTTCTTC.